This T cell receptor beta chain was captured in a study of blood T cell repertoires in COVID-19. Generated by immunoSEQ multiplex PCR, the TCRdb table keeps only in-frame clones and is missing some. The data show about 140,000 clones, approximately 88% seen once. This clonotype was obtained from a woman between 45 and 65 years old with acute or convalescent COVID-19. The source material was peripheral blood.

CDR3 nucleotide sequence: TGTGCCAGCAGCTTAGGTCCAGGCCCGGCCTACGAGCAGTACTTC. This sequence encodes CASSLGPGPAYEQYF. The chain combines TRBV5-8 with TRBJ2-7; the D is unclear. The germline gives CDR1 SGHTS, CDR2 YDEGEE. Trimming cost V 2 bases and J 2 bases, with 14 bases left between them. The CDR3 is made up of 15 amino acids.